The table lists the clone carrying this T cell receptor (beta chain) with a count of one. Its antigen is not known. This sample is part of a study of PD-1 blockade in classical Hodgkin lymphoma. This CDR3 comprises 11 residues. Trimming at V came to 5 bases and at J to 10 bases, leaving 7 bases not matched to a gene. The germline gives CDR1 SQVTM, CDR2 ANQGSEA. The protocol was immunoSEQ multiplex PCR, while the TCRdb copy is restricted to in-frame clones and leaves out a portion. The sample lists over 80,000 clones; around nine tenths were seen once. General study findings and limits: Newly diagnosed patients reportedly trailed healthy donors in baseline TCR diversity. Excluded were patients who started nivolumab under 1 year after ASCT, a group that had lower diversity.

Each of the patients experienced relapse following autologous stem cell transplantation, and their brentuximab vedotin exposure differed. This sample comprised peripheral blood mononuclear cells (PBMCs), obtained at baseline. The clonotype originates from a human donor with classical Hodgkin lymphoma. The J gene is TRBJ1-1, the V gene TRBV29-1; 7 nucleotides line up with TRBD1. The CDR3 protein is CSVKGAGGAFF. The CDR3 DNA reads as TGCAGCGTTAAGGGGGCAGGGGGAGCTTTCTTT.